Below are 32 T cell receptor beta chains sequenced from a single sample in a study of blood T cell repertoires in COVID-19. Sequencing used immunoSEQ multiplex PCR; TCRdb keeps in-frame clones, though not all of them. This table has under 200,000 clones, over 70% appearing once. Source material: PBMCs or T cells enriched from blood (not recorded which). These TCRs come from a woman aged 35 to 49 with acute COVID-19.

This clone has just one count. This chain uses TRBV5-1 with TRBJ2-1; 13 bases align to TRBD2. The CDR3 totals 16 residues. Germline CDR1 reads SGHRS; CDR2 reads YFSETQ. V was clipped by 0 bases and J by 7 bases; unmatched bases: 4. CDR3 sequence reads: CASSLDGTSGTNEQFF. The CDR3 nucleotides read TGCGCCAGCAGCTTGGACGGGACTAGCGGGACGAATGAGCAGTTCTTC.

This clone was recorded a few times. Distinct nucleotide sequences in the sample also encode this CDR3. The chain employs TRBV4-1 and TRBJ2-7; 7 bases map to TRBD2. The CDR3 covers 16 residues. V lost 0 bases and J lost 0; bases outside the gene matches: 5. Germline CDR1 is MGHRA and CDR2 is YSYEKL. The CDR3 DNA reads TGCGCCAGCAGCCAAGAACCCGCTAGCGGCTCCTACGAGCAGTACTTC. Its protein product is CASSQEPASGSYEQYF.

This clone was seen only once. This sequence joins TRBV4-2 and TRBJ2-7; 13 bases align to TRBD2. The CDR3 length is 16 residues. Germline V gene data show CDR1 as LGHNA and CDR2 as YNFKEQ. V shed 0 bases and J 4 bases; nucleotides not matched to a gene: 3. CDR3 DNA sequence: TGTGCCAGCAGCCAAGAAGGGACTAGCGGGATATACGAGCAGTACTTC. Translation gives CASSQEGTSGIYEQYF.

This clone has a handful of counts. J is TRBJ1-2 and V is TRBV19; D possibly corresponds to TRBD1 (6 bases). Deletions cut 9 bases from V and 8 bases from J, with 19 bases between. CDR3 length equals 13 residues. CDR1 LNHDA and CDR2 SQIVND come from the germline V gene (reference sequence). The CDR3: CASSHLGAGGYTF. DNA for the CDR3: TGTGCCAGCTCCCACCTGGGGGCTGGGGGCTACACCTTC. Drawing the rest from reference TRBV19 and TRBJ1-2, the complete variable domain is DGGITQSPKYLFRKEGQNVTLSCEQNLNHDAMYWYRQDPGQGLRLIYYSQIVNDFQKGDIAEGYSVSREKKESFPLTVTSAQKNPTAFYLCASSHLGAGGYTFGSGTRLTVV.

The chain uses TRBV5-4 and TRBJ1-1; weak D call: TRBD1 (5 bases). The germline V gene encodes CDR1 SGHNT and CDR2 YYREEE (reference sequence). The CDR3 covers 11 residues. V was clipped by 2 bases and J by 10 bases, with 9 bases between them. The CDR3 region is CASSFEGAAFF. The CDR3 DNA reads TGTGCCAGCAGCTTTGAAGGGGCAGCTTTCTTT.

This clone was counted only a few times. This rearrangement joins TRBV5-1 to TRBJ2-5; D not resolved. V was trimmed by 0 bases and J by 3 bases, leaving 9 bases between them. CDR1 is SGHRS, CDR2 YFSETQ, per germline. The CDR3 has 14 amino acids. CDR3 in amino acids: CASSLVGSEETQYF. In DNA, the CDR3 is TGCGCCAGCAGCTTGGTCGGGTCTGAAGAGACCCAGTACTTC.

The chain links TRBV7-8 to TRBJ2-1; D is uncertain. The length of the CDR3 is 15 residues. Per germline, CDR1 SGHVS and CDR2 FQNEAQ. V lost 1 base and J 2 bases, leaving 9 bases between the germline ends. The CDR3 DNA reads TGTGCCAGCAGCTTAGTAGAGCTAGCCTACAATGAGCAGTTCTTC. It translates to CASSLVELAYNEQFF. Full variable domain (rest looked up from reference TRBV7-8 and TRBJ2-1): GAGVSQSPRYKVAKRGQDVALRCDPISGHVSLFWYQQALGQGPEFLTYFQNEAQLDKSGLPSDRFFAERPEGSVSTLKIQRTQQEDSAVYLCASSLVELAYNEQFFGPGTRLTVL.

This CDR3 reads CASSLLDPISGNTIYF. DNA of the CDR3: TGTGCCAGCAGCTTATTAGATCCGATCTCTGGAAACACCATATATTTT. The chain carries TRBV7-2 and TRBJ1-3; D is ambiguous. Germline V gene lookup returns CDR1 SGHTA and CDR2 FQGNSA. Deletions cut 2 bases from V and 0 bases from J, with 11 bases between. This CDR3 is 16 amino acids long. Looking up the rest from reference TRBV7-2 and TRBJ1-3 gives the full variable domain: GAGVSQSPSNKVTEKGKDVELRCDPISGHTALYWYRQSLGQGLEFLIYFQGNSAPDKSGLPSDRFSAERTGGSVSTLTIQRTQQEDSAVYLCASSLLDPISGNTIYFGEGSWLTVV.

CDR3 DNA sequence: TGTGCCAGTAGTATAGGAGGGGGATCTAAAGTAATGGGTGGCTACACCTTC. It specifies CASSIGGGSKVMGGYTF. The V call is TRBV19, the J call TRBJ1-2; maybe TRBD1 (6 bases). Germline lookup yields CDR1 LNHDA and CDR2 SQIVND (reference sequence). This CDR3 has 17 amino acids. V lost 1 base and J 7 bases, leaving 22 bases between the germline ends.

This clone was counted once. V gene TRBV6-6 combines with J gene TRBJ2-5; 8 nucleotides match TRBD1. V lost 5 bases, J lost 2 bases, and 7 bases stayed unmatched. Germline V gives CDR1 MNHNY, CDR2 SVGAGI (reference sequence). CDR3 length equals 15 residues. CDR3 DNA: TGTGCCAGCAGTGCTACCAGGACAGGGCAAGAGACCCAGTACTTC. It is translated as CASSATRTGQETQYF.

The rearrangement uses TRBV20-1 and TRBJ2-1; D is unresolved. CDR1 DFQATT and CDR2 SNEGSKA come from the germline V gene (reference sequence). The ends were cut back, 6 bases at V and 3 bases at J, with 6 bases in the middle. The CDR3 is 11 amino acids. The CDR3 bases are TGCAGTGCCCCTATCTACAATGAGCAGTTCTTC. Translating it yields CSAPIYNEQFF.

This chain uses TRBV5-1 with TRBJ2-5; a weak D match, TRBD1 (6 bases). CDR3 size: 12 residues. The germline CDR1 and CDR2 sequences are SGHRS and YFSETQ. With 5 bases removed from V and 2 bases from J, the gap between germline ends came to 7 bases. In DNA form, the CDR3 reads TGCGCCAGCAGAGGACAGCAAGAGACCCAGTACTTC. Residues: CASRGQQETQYF.

The chain joins TRBV6-5 to TRBJ2-3; TRBD2 agrees at 12 bases. CDR1 and CDR2 from the germline V gene are MNHEY and SVGAGI. The CDR3 extends over 16 amino acids. V shed 0 bases, J shed 4 bases, and the junction held 2 bases outside the gene matches. The CDR3 bases are TGTGCCAGCAGTTACTCTCGACTAGCGGGAGCAGATACGCAGTATTTT. Protein: CASSYSRLAGADTQYF.

This clone was picked up one time. The V call is TRBV5-1, the J call TRBJ1-5; D remains ambiguous. Germline V gene lookup returns CDR1 SGHRS and CDR2 YFSETQ. Trimming removed 0 bases from V and 5 bases from J, with 9 bases in between. The CDR3 runs 14 residues. CDR3 sequence: CASSLGEAHQPQHF. The CDR3 DNA reads as TGCGCCAGCAGCTTGGGGGAGGCGCATCAGCCCCAGCATTTT.

J is TRBJ1-5 and V is TRBV6-1, with D possibly being TRBD1 (6 bases). The CDR3 runs to 14 residues. The V end lost 1 base, the J end lost 7 bases, and 11 bases lay between the germline ends. CDR1 is MNHNS and CDR2 is SASEGT in the germline V gene. The CDR3 reads CASSEEDSLQPQHF. The CDR3 DNA follows: TGTGCCAGCAGTGAAGAGGACAGCTTACAGCCCCAGCATTTT.

The J gene is TRBJ2-1, the V gene TRBV27, with 9 bases identical to TRBD2. Germline-derived CDR1 and CDR2 are MNHEY and SMNVEV (reference sequence). Losses at the gene ends were 6 bases for V and 7 bases for J; bases not matched to a gene: 10. The CDR3 is made up of 15 amino acids. In DNA form, the CDR3 reads TGTGCCAGCAGCTCCTCTGGGACTAGCCTTAATGAGCAGTTCTTC. It encodes CASSSSGTSLNEQFF.

This chain connects TRBV5-4 to TRBJ1-4, with a possible D match to TRBD1 (6 bases). V was pared by 1 base and J by 3 bases, with 10 bases between. Germline CDR1 is SGHNT and CDR2 is YYREEE (reference sequence). CDR3 length: 15 amino acids. The CDR3 nucleotides are TGTGCCAGCAGCTTGAGGCAGGGGTCTAATGAAAAACTGTTTTTT. This encodes CASSLRQGSNEKLFF.

This rearrangement joins TRBV20-1 to TRBJ2-1; D is unclear. CDR3 size: 10 residues. Trimming shortened V by 5 bases and J by 9 bases, and 8 bases separated the two germline ends. Germline lookup yields CDR1 DFQATT and CDR2 SNEGSKA (reference sequence). The CDR3 spells CSALRLEQFF. The CDR3, as DNA: TGCAGTGCTCTACGACTTGAGCAGTTCTTC.

The rearrangement joins TRBV28 to TRBJ2-7, with TRBD1 matching 10 bases. The CDR3 has 15 amino acids. V lost 6 bases to trimming and J lost 9 bases; unmatched junction nucleotides: 14. Germline CDR1 reads MDHEN; CDR2 reads SYDVKM. In DNA form, the CDR3 reads TGTGCCAGCAGCGAGACCGGGACAGGGGCTTGGGGGCAGTACTTC. Its translation is CASSETGTGAWGQYF.

In nucleotides, the CDR3 is TGTGCCAGCTCACCGACGACAGGAGAAGAGACCCAGTACTTC. Protein: CASSPTTGEETQYF. The V and J genes are TRBV18 and TRBJ2-5; a possible D gene is TRBD1 (6 bases). The V gene's germline CDR1 is KGHSH and CDR2 LQKENI. Trimming left V 3 bases short and J 3 bases short, with 11 bases between. The CDR3 has 14 residues.

The chain carries TRBV4-2 and TRBJ2-5; 11 bases agree with TRBD2. J was trimmed by 4 bases and V by 1 base; bases with no gene match: 5. CDR1 and CDR2 (germline): LGHNA, YNFKEQ. The CDR3 covers 16 residues. The CDR3 reads CASSQVTSGRVETQYF. CDR3 sequence (DNA): TGTGCCAGCAGCCAAGTAACTAGCGGGAGAGTAGAGACCCAGTACTTC.

This rearrangement joins TRBV15 to TRBJ1-2; TRBD1 aligns across 10 bases. CDR1 and CDR2 from the germline V gene are LNHNV and YYDKDF (reference sequence). The V segment lost 1 base and the J segment 7 bases; nucleotides outside the gene matches: 12. This CDR3 comprises 17 residues. CDR3 nucleotides: TGTGCCACCAGCAGAGTGACAGGGGACAGGGGTACAGGTGGCTACACCTTC. Translated, it gives CATSRVTGDRGTGGYTF.

The chain combines TRBV24-1 with TRBJ2-1, with 7 bases that match TRBD1. The CDR3 has 15 residues. Germline CDR1 is KGHDR and CDR2 is SFDVKD. Trimming at V came to 1 base and at J to 8 bases, leaving 7 bases not matched to a gene. In DNA, the CDR3 is TGTGCCACCAGTGATTTAACCCAGGGGGTGTATGAGCAGTTCTTC. Translated, it gives CATSDLTQGVYEQFF.

A remark on this clone: Other DNA sequences in the sample encode the same CDR3. The chain carries TRBV2 and TRBJ2-3; 8 bases map to TRBD2. CDR3 size: 14 residues. Germline CDR1 SNHLY, CDR2 FYNNEI. The V segment lost 9 bases and the J segment 3 bases; nucleotides outside the gene matches: 8. The CDR3 loop is CASTGTRRTDTQYF. In DNA, the CDR3 is TGTGCCAGTACAGGGACTAGGAGGACAGATACGCAGTATTTT.

This chain links TRBV2 with TRBJ1-5; D gene uncertain. CDR1 and CDR2 (germline): SNHLY, FYNNEI. Trimming removed 6 bases from V and 3 bases from J, with 12 bases in between. This CDR3 spans 14 amino acids. DNA of the CDR3: TGTGCCAGCAGCGTTGGGAGGAACAATCAGCCCCAGCATTTT. As protein: CASSVGRNNQPQHF.

The chain employs TRBV6-2 or TRBV6-3 and TRBJ2-4; tentatively, D is TRBD2 (5 bases). The CDR3 loop spans 14 amino acids. Trimming took off 7 bases at V and 9 bases at J, with 19 bases between the two ends. The germline CDR1 and CDR2 sequences are MNHEY and SVGEGT. CDR3 region: CASTPGWERGIQYF. CDR3 DNA sequence: TGTGCCAGCACCCCCGGTTGGGAGCGCGGCATTCAGTACTTC.

This clone has only one observation. The V and J genes are TRBV18 and TRBJ1-6, with 9 positions matching TRBD1. The CDR3 loop spans 15 amino acids. Germline loops: CDR1 KGHSH, CDR2 LQKENI. V lost 5 bases to trimming and J lost 10 bases; unmatched junction nucleotides: 9. As DNA, the CDR3 is TGTGCCAGCTCAGCAGGACAGGGGCATTCGTCACCCCTCCACTTT. Amino acid sequence: CASSAGQGHSSPLHF.

This chain joins TRBV7-2 and TRBJ2-3; 7 nucleotides align to TRBD1. Germline assignment: CDR1 SGHTA and CDR2 FQGNSA. The J segment lost 5 bases and the V segment lost 3 bases, leaving 5 bases of the junction unmatched. The length of the CDR3 is 14 residues. CDR3 in amino acids: CASSLSRDRDTQYF. CDR3 DNA sequence: TGTGCCAGCAGCTTGAGCCGGGACAGAGATACGCAGTATTTT.

The V call is TRBV2, the J call TRBJ2-3; TRBD2 matches 9 bases. With 7 bases clipped from V and 1 base from J, the junction kept 6 bases outside the gene matches. The CDR3 is 15 residues long. Germline V CDR1 and CDR2: SNHLY, FYNNEI. DNA for the CDR3: TGTGCCAGCATCCGCCGGACTAGCGGCACAGATACGCAGTATTTT. This encodes CASIRRTSGTDTQYF.

This clone was picked up one time. The chain recombines TRBV5-4 with TRBJ2-1; a possible D gene is TRBD1 (7 bases). With 4 bases removed from V and 0 bases from J, the gap between germline ends came to 20 bases. From germline, CDR1 is SGHNT and CDR2 YYREEE (reference sequence). The CDR3 spans 18 residues. CDR3: CASSGGQGGEGSYNEQFF. The CDR3 nucleotides are TGTGCCAGCAGCGGAGGGCAGGGGGGAGAAGGCTCCTACAATGAGCAGTTCTTC.

The chain uses TRBV18 and TRBJ1-1; possibly TRBD1 for D (6 bases). There are 13 residues in the CDR3. The germline V gene has CDR1 KGHSH and CDR2 LQKENI. The V end lost 4 bases, the J end lost 7 bases, and 13 bases lay between the germline ends. CDR3 residues: CASSLGQTVEAFF. DNA for the CDR3: TGTGCCAGCTCACTAGGACAGACCGTTGAAGCTTTCTTT.

V usage is TRBV11-1 and J usage is TRBJ2-5; TRBD1 aligns across 8 bases. The length of the CDR3 is 16 residues. V shed 4 bases, J shed 5 bases, and the junction held 12 bases outside the gene matches. CDR1 and CDR2 (germline): SGHAT, FQDESV (reference sequence). The CDR3 region is CASSSGQGRGHETQYF. CDR3 DNA sequence: TGTGCCAGCAGCTCCGGACAGGGAAGGGGCCACGAGACCCAGTACTTC.